This TCR beta chain comes out of a study of T-cell reconstitution after alpha-beta-depleted transplantation in children. Unique molecular identifiers were incorporated into the prepared TCRbeta library. MiXCR, applied by TCRdb to the PCR reads, yields one record per CDR3 protein. The sample has about 500,000 distinct CDR3 sequences, about 30% seen once. From germline, CDR1 is DFQATT and CDR2 SNEGSKA (reference sequence). V trimming: 4 bases; J trimming: 2 bases; junction bases outside the gene matches: 13. CDR3 length equals 16 residues. Ten or more counts support this clonotype. The chain employs TRBV20-1 and TRBJ2-5; 7 nucleotides match TRBD2. Sample: PBMCs from the stem cell graft donor, taken from the stem cell graft. This clonotype was obtained from a human donor who donated a stem cell graft to a child with aplastic anemia. This CDR3 is CSATPLAGAGQETQYF. For the CDR3, the DNA is TGCAGTGCTACCCCCCTGGCGGGAGCTGGGCAAGAGACCCAGTACTTC.